The 10 T cell receptor beta chains given below trace back to one sample, sequenced in a study of T cells after yellow fever vaccination. TCRdb ran MiXCR on the 5' RACE reads and lists one entry per CDR3 protein. The repertoire consists of 450,000 to 600,000 distinct CDR3 sequences, with roughly 12% occurring once and the leading ten covering around 15%. The sequences come from PBMCs, collected on the day of the yellow fever booster vaccination. Receptors originate from a man aged 25-45 years who received the YFV17D yellow fever vaccine.

The gene calls are TRBV7-3 and TRBJ1-1, with D perhaps matching TRBD1 (6 bases). This CDR3 has 15 amino acids. In germline, CDR1 is SGHTA, CDR2 FQGTGA. With 1 base removed from V and 1 base from J, the gap between germline ends came to 10 bases. This CDR3 reads CASSLRTDRNTEAFF. In DNA form, the CDR3 reads TGTGCCAGCAGCTTAAGGACAGATCGGAACACTGAAGCTTTCTTT.

The genes are TRBV5-4 and TRBJ2-7; 10 nucleotides line up with TRBD1. The germline gives CDR1 SGHNT, CDR2 YYREEE (reference sequence). J gave up 5 bases and V 4 bases, and 6 bases lay outside the gene matches. The CDR3 spans 14 residues. CDR3 in DNA: TGTGCCAGCAGCACACCGGGACAGGGGAACGAGCAGTACTTC. Translated: CASSTPGQGNEQYF.

The chain has TRBV7-9 and TRBJ2-1, with 10 bases lining up with TRBD2. The CDR3 totals 13 residues. From germline, CDR1 is SEHNR and CDR2 FQNEAQ (reference sequence). With 5 bases clipped from V and 12 bases from J, the junction kept 7 bases outside the gene matches. The CDR3 DNA follows: TGTGCCAGCAGCGGAGAGGCTAGCGGGAGGCAGTTCTTC. It is translated as CASSGEASGRQFF.

The chain uses TRBV19 and TRBJ2-5; the D is unclear. Germline CDR1 is LNHDA and CDR2 is SQIVND (reference sequence). The CDR3 totals 15 residues. Trimming stripped 7 bases from V and 2 bases from J, with 17 bases between. CDR3 DNA: TGTGCCAGTAATAGAAACGGACGCCCACAAGAGACCCAGTACTTC. Translating it yields CASNRNGRPQETQYF.

The gene calls are TRBV18 and TRBJ2-7, with D uncertain. Trimming took 3 bases from V and 4 from J, leaving 7 bases between them. This CDR3 has 12 residues. CDR1 is KGHSH, CDR2 LQKENI, per germline. This CDR3 reads CASSPTDYEQYF. The CDR3 bases are TGTGCCAGCTCACCGACTGATTACGAGCAGTACTTC.

The chain joins TRBV4-3 to TRBJ2-6; unclear D gene. Trimming pared 4 bases from V and 0 bases from J, leaving 7 bases between. CDR3 length equals 15 residues. The germline gives CDR1 LGHNA, CDR2 YSLEER. CDR3 in amino acids: CASSPQVSGANVLTF. The DNA of the CDR3 is TGCGCCAGCAGCCCCCAGGTCTCTGGGGCCAACGTCCTGACTTTC.

Many counts were recorded for this clonotype. The chain joins TRBV30 to TRBJ2-3; D is unclear. Per germline, CDR1 GTSNPN and CDR2 SVGIG (reference sequence). The CDR3 has 13 amino acids. V lost 2 bases to trimming and J lost 0 bases, with 6 bases between them. CDR3 sequence (DNA): TGTGCCTGGAGTTTGGGTAGCACAGATACGCAGTATTTT. Encoded protein: CAWSLGSTDTQYF. The whole variable domain, remainder taken from reference TRBV30 and TRBJ2-3, is SQTIHQWPATLVQPVGSPLSLECTVEGTSNPNLYWYRQAAGRGLQLLFYSVGIGQISSEVPQNLSASRPQDRQFILSSKKLLLSDSGFYLCAWSLGSTDTQYFGPGTRLTVL.

This clonotype was seen only a few times. V is TRBV7-3 and J is TRBJ1-1, with D possibly matching TRBD1 (5 bases). The CDR3 has 15 amino acids. The V gene's germline CDR1 is SGHTA and CDR2 FQGTGA. V was shortened by 0 bases and J by 1 base, with 9 bases between the two germline ends. CDR3 DNA sequence: TGTGCCAGCAGCTTAACGCGGCAGGGGAACACTGAAGCTTTCTTT. Translated, it gives CASSLTRQGNTEAFF.

This clonotype has only a few counts. The chain is built from TRBV20-1 and TRBJ2-1; D gene unclear. Trimming cost V 4 bases and J 5 bases, with 21 bases left between them. The CDR3 totals 16 residues. Germline V gene lookup returns CDR1 DFQATT and CDR2 SNEGSKA (reference sequence). Written as DNA, the CDR3 is TGCAGTGCTATCAATTCCCGATTGGGGTACAACAATGAGCAGTTCTTC. Translating it yields CSAINSRLGYNNEQFF.

This chain connects TRBV20-1 to TRBJ2-3; 13 bases line up with TRBD2. Germline values: CDR1 DFQATT, CDR2 SNEGSKA (reference sequence). The CDR3 has 16 residues. Unmatched junction bases numbered 11, after V lost 5 bases and J lost 6 bases. The DNA of the CDR3 is TGCAGTGCTCGCCACCGGACTAGCGGGAGTATGGATACGCAGTATTTT. Its translation is CSARHRTSGSMDTQYF.